This record looks at one T cell receptor (beta chain) sequence and its context. Antigen: not known. This specimen belongs to a study of cytomegalovirus exposure and HLA in healthy donors. Overall study findings and caveats: Cytomegalovirus status was reportedly diagnosed by the classifier with high specificity and sensitivity. It was 150 to 200 TCR beta chains that were listed as cytomegalovirus-associated. In vitro experiments confirmed that three CMV-associated chains were specific for CMV antigens.

The CDR3 runs to 15 residues. Per germline, CDR1 MNHNY and CDR2 SVGAGI (reference sequence). Trimming took 4 bases from V and 2 from J; bases not matched to a gene: 5. TCRdb's copy holds only in-frame clones and misses some; the assay was immunoSEQ multiplex PCR. The sample consists of roughly 59,000 clones, around 93% of them appearing once. Material for sequencing was PBMCs. The TCR was taken from a young man in good health and CMV-seropositive. The chain carries TRBV6-6 and TRBJ2-7; 10 bases are a match to TRBD2. The CDR3 loop is CASSFGLAEPYEQYF. The CDR3 bases are TGTGCCAGCAGTTTCGGACTAGCGGAGCCCTACGAGCAGTACTTC.